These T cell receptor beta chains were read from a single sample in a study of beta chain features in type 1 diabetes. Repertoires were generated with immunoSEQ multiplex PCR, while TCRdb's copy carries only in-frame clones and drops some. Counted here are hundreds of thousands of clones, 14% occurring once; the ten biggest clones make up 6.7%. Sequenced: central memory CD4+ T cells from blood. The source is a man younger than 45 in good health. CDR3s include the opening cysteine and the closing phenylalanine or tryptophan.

CDR3 protein: CASRRLRGGGGDNEQFF
V gene: TRBV10-2
J gene: TRBJ2-1

CDR3 protein: CASRSSGTSGGWEQFF
V gene: TRBV25-1
J gene: TRBJ2-1

CDR3 protein: CASTVWRAGYTF
V gene: TRBV5-4
J gene: TRBJ1-2

CDR3 protein: CASGTGTGRYGYTF
V gene: TRBV6-1
J gene: TRBJ1-2

CDR3 protein: CASSDVGTNEQFF
V gene: TRBV6-4
J gene: TRBJ2-1

CDR3 protein: CASSLVVAGGQWGTDTQYF
V gene: TRBV5-6
J gene: TRBJ2-3

CDR3 protein: CASTNGVEKLFF
V gene: TRBV7-2
J gene: TRBJ1-4

CDR3 protein: CASSALKRGGSYNEQFF
V gene: TRBV13
J gene: TRBJ2-1

CDR3 protein: CASSSHTDTQYF
V gene: TRBV11-2
J gene: TRBJ2-3

CDR3 protein: CASSEKSFNYGYTF
V gene: TRBV10-2
J gene: TRBJ1-2

CDR3 protein: CSTLPDRETEAFF
V gene: TRBV29-1
J gene: TRBJ1-1

CDR3 protein: CASRLGQGIAEAFF
V gene: TRBV5-6
J gene: TRBJ1-1

CDR3 protein: CASSVETGRGNTIYF
V gene: TRBV9
J gene: TRBJ1-3

CDR3 protein: CASSGTSGGHPSTDTQYF
V gene: TRBV19
J gene: TRBJ2-3

CDR3 protein: CASSTQGDRSDTQYF
V gene: TRBV19
J gene: TRBJ2-3

CDR3 protein: CASSRDLAGGDEQFF
V gene: TRBV6-4
J gene: TRBJ2-1

CDR3 protein: CASNPREFNTGELFF
V gene: TRBV9
J gene: TRBJ2-2

CDR3 protein: CASSLDEETQYF
V gene: TRBV11-3
J gene: TRBJ2-5

CDR3 protein: CASSDGALNTGELFF
V gene: TRBV2
J gene: TRBJ2-2

CDR3 protein: CASSPGTGGRSSIPGYTF
V gene: TRBV7-2
J gene: TRBJ1-2

CDR3 protein: CASSGGGAGTDTQYF
V gene: TRBV6-1
J gene: TRBJ2-3

CDR3 protein: CASTDAGYNSPLHF
V gene: TRBV25-1
J gene: TRBJ1-6

CDR3 protein: CASSQVGTPNTEAFF
V gene: TRBV7-2
J gene: TRBJ1-1

CDR3 protein: CASSPPLGGNTGELFF
V gene: TRBV5-1
J gene: TRBJ2-2

CDR3 protein: CASSPVSGTSTDTQYF
V gene: TRBV21-1
J gene: TRBJ2-3

CDR3 protein: CSVGDPDRGNGYTF
V gene: TRBV29-1
J gene: TRBJ1-2

CDR3 protein: CASSYTGVAFF
V gene: TRBV6-6
J gene: TRBJ1-1

CDR3 protein: CASSDPRGESQTQYF
V gene: TRBV5-4
J gene: TRBJ2-5

CDR3 protein: CASSTGYQETQYF
V gene: TRBV11-3
J gene: TRBJ2-5

CDR3 protein: CASSLLAGAGDTGELFF
V gene: TRBV7-9
J gene: TRBJ2-2

CDR3 protein: CASEVGDGETQYF
V gene: TRBV7-8
J gene: TRBJ2-5

CDR3 protein: CASSEGRQGVQETQYF
V gene: TRBV2
J gene: TRBJ2-5

CDR3 protein: CASSLVISRLELFF
V gene: TRBV5-1
J gene: TRBJ2-2

CDR3 protein: CASSDRLEELANYGYTF
V gene: TRBV7-2
J gene: TRBJ1-2

CDR3 protein: CASSLGRGGGKLFF
V gene: TRBV7-2
J gene: TRBJ1-4

CDR3 protein: CASSPTSGGLQYF
V gene: TRBV6-5
J gene: TRBJ2-7

CDR3 protein: CASSQDEGLGEQYF
V gene: TRBV4-3
J gene: TRBJ2-7

CDR3 protein: CASGDLATNEKLFF
V gene: TRBV6-6
J gene: TRBJ1-4

CDR3 protein: CASSPGNRNNEQFF
V gene: TRBV18
J gene: TRBJ2-1

CDR3 protein: CASSQELRQETQYF
V gene: TRBV4-1
J gene: TRBJ2-5

CDR3 protein: CASSLGLGAGDTQYF
V gene: TRBV11-3
J gene: TRBJ2-3

CDR3 protein: CASSDHNRDSYSNQPQHF
V gene: TRBV5-1
J gene: TRBJ1-5

CDR3 protein: CASSRDPNTDTQYF
V gene: TRBV7-6
J gene: TRBJ2-3

CDR3 protein: CASKQSGTGTADTQYF
V gene: TRBV19
J gene: TRBJ2-3

CDR3 protein: CASSPSRGAQHF
V gene: TRBV7-2
J gene: TRBJ1-5

CDR3 protein: CASSVDGRYQETQYF
V gene: TRBV9
J gene: TRBJ2-5